This T cell receptor beta chain was identified in a study of T-cell reconstitution after alpha-beta-depleted transplantation in children. This clonotype was detected only once. The target antigen is unknown. The authors prepared the TCRbeta library with unique molecular identifiers. TCRdb recomputed calls from the PCR reads with MiXCR, one row per CDR3 protein. This sample has 440,000 or so distinct CDR3 sequences; roughly 44% occur once, and the top ten carry 25% to 30%. Study-wide results and limits: When one year had passed after transplant, most T-cell counts and diversity came from newly produced T cells.

The V and J ends lost 6 bases and 1 base respectively, with 15 bases between them. The CDR3 is 15 residues long. The sequence was collected from a girl aged 2 to 10 with aplastic anemia, due to receive a stem cell transplant. This chain joins TRBV12-3 or TRBV12-4 and TRBJ1-1, with D unclear. The sample here was PBMCs, taken before TCRalphabeta/CD19-depleted stem cell transplant. The CDR3 coding sequence is TGTGCCAGCAGGGCAGCGAGAGTCCCGAACACTGAAGCTTTCTTT. Translating gives CASRAARVPNTEAFF.